The clone carrying this TCR beta chain was recorded many times. Its antigen is undetermined. Patients with uncontrolled infections, other autoimmune diseases, pregnancy or lactation were excluded. This CDR3 spans 13 amino acids. The ends lost 3 bases at V and 2 bases at J; junction bases unmatched: 4. The germline gives CDR1 SQVTM, CDR2 ANQGSEA. The sample comes from a study of T cells in Graves' hyperthyroidism and ophthalmopathy. General study findings and limits: By a 13 V-J model, ophthalmopathy was set apart from stable hyperthyroidism.

Amplification yielded TCR beta CDR3 regions, with RNA transcripts as the source. First-round RT-PCR with HTBI primers amplified the TCR CDR3 region. TCRdb reanalysed the multiplex PCR reads using MiXCR and keeps one entry per CDR3 protein. The sample yields 350,000 or so distinct CDR3 sequences, about 18% seen once. This receptor was identified in a woman aged 25 to 39 with Graves' hyperthyroidism that later progressed to Graves' ophthalmopathy. The sample was blood. The V and J genes are TRBV29-1 and TRBJ2-7; TRBD2 matches 7 bases. The CDR3 reads CSVEVAGTYEQYF. In DNA, the CDR3 is TGCAGCGTTGAGGTAGCGGGCACCTACGAGCAGTACTTC.